This TCR beta chain was captured in a study of blood T cells in healthy people across ages. Findings and caveats of the study: Compared with aged donors, long-lived donors showed fewer expanded clones, suggesting selection. CMV infection status of these donors was not known.

Through a sample-barcoded 5' primer and a J-beta primer mix, a second PCR was run for 7 to 11 cycles. TCRdb analysed the 5' RACE reads with MiXCR anew, one entry per CDR3 protein. The sample has hundreds of thousands of distinct CDR3 sequences; approximately 29% are singletons. This clonotype occurred once. Its matching antigen is unknown. Trimming took 6 bases from V and 1 from J, leaving 16 bases between them. In germline, CDR1 is SGHRS, CDR2 YFSETQ. This CDR3 is 15 amino acids long. The J gene is TRBJ2-5, the V gene TRBV5-1; the D gene is possibly TRBD2 (5 bases). This receptor was identified in a woman of 80 years or more in good health. Sequencing used blood. The CDR3: CASTREGTFQETQYF. DNA of the CDR3: TGCGCCAGCACACGGGAAGGCACCTTCCAAGAGACCCAGTACTTC.